The 17 T cell receptor beta chains in this list originate from one sample, sequenced in a study of blood T cell repertoires in COVID-19. Profiling relied on immunoSEQ multiplex PCR, and the TCRdb table lists in-frame clones only, not all of them. The sample lists hundreds of thousands of clones, about 85% occurring once. Sequenced input: PBMCs or T cells enriched from blood (not recorded which). The receptor source for this set is a woman aged 45-65 years who had recovered from COVID-19.

There are many counts of this clone. The gene calls are TRBV13 and TRBJ2-1; possibly TRBD2 for D (7 bases). This CDR3 comprises 16 residues. Trimming pared 8 bases from V and 2 bases from J, leaving 19 bases between. CDR1 and CDR2 (germline): PRHDT, FYEKMQ (reference sequence). This CDR3 is CASRMGGHRTYNEQFF. CDR3 coding DNA: TGTGCCAGCCGGATGGGGGGGCATAGGACCTACAATGAGCAGTTCTTC. Using reference TRBV13 and TRBJ2-1 for the parts outside the CDR3, the full variable domain is AAGVIQSPRHLIKEKRETATLKCYPIPRHDTVYWYQQGPGQDPQFLISFYEKMQSDKGSIPDRFSAQQFSDYHSELNMSSLELGDSALYFCASRMGGHRTYNEQFFGPGTRLTVL.

The rearrangement links TRBV12-3 or TRBV12-4 to TRBJ2-3, with 9 bases lining up with TRBD2. The CDR3 runs 13 residues. After removal of 6 bases from V and 12 bases from J, the junction contained 10 bases not matched to a gene. CDR3 coding DNA: TGTGCCAGCAGCCGGATCCGACTAGCGGATCAGTATTTT. Translating it yields CASSRIRLADQYF.

J is TRBJ1-5 and V is TRBV2; TRBD1 matches at 8 bases. V lost 2 bases and J lost 7; bases outside the gene matches: 7. This CDR3 is built from 15 residues. Germline V CDR1 and CDR2: SNHLY, FYNNEI. The CDR3 DNA reads TGTGCCAGCAGTGAAATTGAGGCAGGGGGCCAGCCCCAGCATTTT. It encodes CASSEIEAGGQPQHF.

The chain is built from TRBV12-3 or TRBV12-4 and TRBJ1-3; 8 bases map to TRBD1. The V segment lost 7 bases and the J segment 6 bases; nucleotides outside the gene matches: 5. CDR3 length: 13 residues. As DNA, the CDR3 is TGTGCCAGCACCAGACAGGGGTCAAACACCATATATTTT. It encodes CASTRQGSNTIYF.

The gene calls are TRBV5-1 and TRBJ1-6, with TRBD1 matching 7 bases. The CDR3 totals 18 residues. The germline V gene has CDR1 SGHRS and CDR2 YFSETQ. V dropped 4 bases and J dropped 0; count of bases not matched to a gene: 10. The CDR3 is CASSPRQGPSSYNSPLHF. Written as DNA, the CDR3 is TGCGCCAGCAGCCCCCGACAGGGCCCGAGCTCCTATAATTCACCCCTCCACTTT.

Only a few counts were recorded for this clone. The chain recombines TRBV5-1 with TRBJ1-1; D may be TRBD1 (5 bases). There are 16 residues in the CDR3. The germline gives CDR1 SGHRS, CDR2 YFSETQ. Trimming removed 1 base at V and 1 base at J, with 14 bases between. The CDR3, as DNA: TGCGCCAGCAGCTTGTTTACTGGCAGGGAGAACACTGAAGCTTTCTTT. It codes for CASSLFTGRENTEAFF. The full variable domain, its missing parts supplied by reference TRBV5-1 and TRBJ1-1, is KAGVTQTPRYLIKTRGQQVTLSCSPISGHRSVSWYQQTPGQGLQFLFEYFSETQRNKGNFPGRFSGRQFSNSRSEMNVSTLELGDSALYLCASSLFTGRENTEAFFGQGTRLTVV.

This clone appeared a single time. With a much larger clone just one base away, this may be a read error. The same CDR3 is also encoded by other DNA sequences in this sample. The V and J genes are TRBV7-9 and TRBJ2-6, with D tentatively TRBD2 (5 bases). The CDR3 spans 16 residues. V lost 6 bases to trimming and J lost 4 bases, with 16 bases between them. Germline CDR1 is SEHNR and CDR2 is FQNEAQ (reference sequence). Written as DNA, the CDR3 is TGTGCCAGCAGTTTTTTCGGGGTTTACGGGGCCAACGTCCTGACTTTC. Its protein product is CASSFFGVYGANVLTF.

The chain combines TRBV5-1 with TRBJ2-1; 8 bases map to TRBD2. The CDR3 runs to 15 residues. The ends lost 2 bases at V and 2 bases at J; junction bases unmatched: 3. Germline V gene sequence: CDR1 SGHRS, CDR2 YFSETQ. The CDR3 nucleotides read TGCGCCAGCAGCTTTAGCGGGGACACCTACAATGAGCAGTTCTTC. Amino acids: CASSFSGDTYNEQFF.

The DNA for the CDR3 is TGTGCCAGCAGCTTAGGAGGGCGGGGGAACACTGAAGCTTTCTTT. It encodes CASSLGGRGNTEAFF. The genes are TRBV7-8 and TRBJ1-1, with D uncertain. The CDR3 length is 15 residues. V lost 1 base to trimming and J lost 1 base, with 10 bases between them. In germline, CDR1 is SGHVS, CDR2 FQNEAQ.

This chain uses TRBV5-6 with TRBJ2-7; the match to TRBD2 covers 7 bases. CDR3 length equals 13 residues. Germline V gene sequence: CDR1 SGHDT, CDR2 YYEEEE. V dropped 2 bases and J dropped 6; count of bases not matched to a gene: 5. CDR3 sequence reads: CASSFGREGEQYF. The CDR3 DNA reads as TGTGCCAGCAGCTTCGGCAGGGAGGGCGAGCAGTACTTC.

The chain carries TRBV23-1 and TRBJ1-2, with 7 bases fitting TRBD1. TRBV23-1 qualifies as an ORF whose function is uncertain. J gave up 7 bases and V 2 bases, and 7 bases lay outside the gene matches. The CDR3 contains 14 residues. The CDR3 is CASSQEWDSFGYTF. As DNA, the CDR3 is TGCGCCAGCAGTCAAGAGTGGGACAGCTTTGGCTACACCTTC.

The chain links TRBV18 to TRBJ2-3, with D possibly being TRBD1 (7 bases). The CDR3 loop spans 17 amino acids. Germline CDR1 is KGHSH and CDR2 is LQKENI. V was pared by 2 bases and J by 2 bases, with 17 bases between. The CDR3 loop reads CASSPRIGRGDTDTQYF. CDR3 bases: TGTGCCAGCTCACCAAGGATTGGCAGGGGGGACACAGATACGCAGTATTTT.

The chain is built from TRBV5-8 and TRBJ2-1; 7 bases are a match to TRBD1. The V gene end was trimmed by 4 bases and the J gene end by 5 bases; junction bases not matched to a gene: 18. The CDR3 runs 18 residues. In germline, CDR1 is SGHTS, CDR2 YDEGEE. This CDR3 is CASSPPGVRTGINNEQFF. DNA for the CDR3: TGTGCCAGCAGCCCCCCAGGGGTACGGACAGGCATTAACAATGAGCAGTTCTTC. The complete variable domain, with remaining parts taken from reference TRBV5-8 and TRBJ2-1, reads EAGVTQSPTHLIKTRGQQATLRCSPISGHTSVYWYQQALGLGLQFLLWYDEGEERNRGNFPPRFSGRQFPNYSSELNVNALELEDSALYLCASSPPGVRTGINNEQFFGPGTRLTVL.

The chain has TRBV7-9 and TRBJ2-5; 10 positions match TRBD2. This CDR3 is 16 amino acids long. Germline CDR1 reads SEHNR; CDR2 reads FQNEAQ (reference sequence). V trimming: 6 bases; J trimming: 0 bases; junction bases outside the gene matches: 7. The CDR3 DNA reads as TGTGCCAGCAGTTCGGAACTAGCGGGACACCAAGAGACCCAGTACTTC. Translated, it gives CASSSELAGHQETQYF. Combining the CDR3 with reference TRBV7-9 and TRBJ2-5 gives the whole variable domain DTGVSQNPRHKITKRGQNVTFRCDPISEHNRLYWYRQTLGQGPEFLTYFQNEAQLEKSRLLSDRFSAERPKGSFSTLEIQRTEQGDSAMYLCASSSELAGHQETQYFGPGTRLLVL.

The chain is built from TRBV5-1 and TRBJ2-1, with D perhaps TRBD2 (6 bases). This CDR3 region has 16 residues. From germline, CDR1 is SGHRS and CDR2 YFSETQ. With 0 bases removed from V and 6 bases from J, the gap between germline ends came to 16 bases. CDR3 protein: CASSLVVGGKSNEQFF. The CDR3, as DNA: TGCGCCAGCAGCTTGGTCGTGGGGGGTAAGAGCAATGAGCAGTTCTTC.

The rearrangement uses TRBV20-1 and TRBJ2-3; TRBD1 is a possible D gene (5 bases). Trimming stripped 3 bases from V and 2 bases from J, with 15 bases between. CDR3 size: 15 residues. CDR1 is DFQATT and CDR2 is SNEGSKA in the germline V gene (reference sequence). The CDR3 protein is CSASRQGAVTDTQYF. The CDR3 DNA is TGCAGTGCTAGTCGGCAGGGCGCGGTCACAGATACGCAGTATTTT.

The chain recombines TRBV6-5 with TRBJ2-7, with 7 nucleotides matching TRBD1. The CDR3 consists of 14 residues. Germline assignment: CDR1 MNHEY and CDR2 SVGAGI. Trimming took 7 bases from V and 3 from J; bases not matched to a gene: 9. The CDR3 region has the DNA TGTGCCAGCATAGAACAGGGGAAAAACTACGAGCAGTACTTC. Translation gives CASIEQGKNYEQYF.